The present TCR beta chain was sequenced within a study of T cell changes during pregnancy in multiple sclerosis (dated by TCRdb to between 2018 and 2021). Regarding the study in general: Changes in the T cell repertoire over the course of pregnancy were examined in this study in women with multiple sclerosis.

Details on this clone: The antigen it recognizes is unknown. Base-call qualities are not available, and no considerably larger clone is one nucleotide away.

Receptors were amplified or captured by the immunoSEQ multiplex PCR assay. TCRdb carries this immuneACCESS record with in-frame sequences only. Its versions omit some clonotypes, under half of them owing to an unresolved V gene in the studies checked, with the rest unexplained. The sample profile shows more than 55,000 clones; about 92% of them were found once. The top ten hold about 0.85% of the sample. Reading the germline V gene (reference sequence) gives CDR1 LNHDA and CDR2 SQIVND. The CDR3 sequence holds 15 residues, the cysteine and phenylalanine included. CDR3 DNA only is kept here, 45 bases in frame from base 1. The junction shows trimming of 8 bases on V and 3 bases on J, plus 19 bases between the germline ends.

The chain is assembled from TRBV19 and TRBJ1-2; the D gene is perhaps TRBD1, from 5 matching bases. Sequencing used peripheral blood, obtained in the first trimester of pregnancy. The receptor was derived from a female donor with multiple sclerosis, enrolled in a pregnancy study. The base sequence is TGTGCCAGTTCAGGCGTTCAGGGATGGGACTATGGCTACACCTTC. It encodes CASSGVQGWDYGYTF.